The 30 T cell receptor beta chains in this list originate from one sample, sequenced in a study of cytomegalovirus exposure and HLA in healthy donors. The PCR was carried out with 60 Vbeta primers and 13 Jbeta primers. Assay used: immunoSEQ multiplex PCR; TCRdb lists only in-frame clones, some missing. The profile shows tens of thousands of clones, about 81% of them singletons. Material for sequencing was PBMCs. These receptor sequences come from a human donor in good health.

The J gene is TRBJ1-3, the V gene TRBV6-5; no clear D gene. Trimming pared 0 bases from V and 1 base from J, leaving 10 bases between. Germline V gives CDR1 MNHEY, CDR2 SVGAGI. The length of the CDR3 is 16 residues. The CDR3 loop reads CASSYSSRGSGNTIYF. CDR3 DNA sequence: TGTGCCAGCAGTTACTCCTCTCGCGGTTCTGGAAACACCATATATTTT.

The chain is built from TRBV7-2 and TRBJ2-1; D might be TRBD2 (7 bases). Germline lookup yields CDR1 SGHTA and CDR2 FQGNSA. Trimming took off 7 bases at V and 10 bases at J, with 26 bases between the two ends. The CDR3 loop spans 16 amino acids. CDR3 amino acids: CASTISLRGGSGEQFF. CDR3 bases: TGTGCCAGCACCATCTCCCTTAGGGGGGGTTCAGGAGAGCAGTTCTTC.

This chain connects TRBV7-9 to TRBJ1-2, with D perhaps TRBD1 (5 bases). V lost 5 bases and J lost 4, with 17 bases in between. This CDR3 is 15 amino acids long. Germline lookup yields CDR1 SEHNR and CDR2 FQNEAQ (reference sequence). The CDR3 loop is CASSPERGIGYGYTF. The CDR3 coding sequence is TGTGCCAGCAGCCCCGAAAGGGGTATCGGCTATGGCTACACCTTC.

V usage is TRBV7-2 and J usage is TRBJ2-2; D is unclear. V lost 2 bases and J lost 0, with 10 bases in between. Germline V gene sequence: CDR1 SGHTA, CDR2 FQGNSA. The CDR3 extends over 16 amino acids. The CDR3 DNA reads TGTGCCAGCAGCTTAACAGCCAGGCCGAACACCGGGGAGCTGTTTTTT. Encoded protein: CASSLTARPNTGELFF.

The J gene is TRBJ1-5, the V gene TRBV7-2; 7 bases line up with TRBD1. Germline V gene lookup returns CDR1 SGHTA and CDR2 FQGNSA. V shed 5 bases and J 6 bases; nucleotides not matched to a gene: 4. This CDR3 spans 13 amino acids. CDR3 DNA sequence: TGTGCCAGCAGCGCAACAGGGGTTCAGCCCCAGCATTTT. It is translated as CASSATGVQPQHF.

The chain has TRBV27 and TRBJ2-1; a possible D gene is TRBD2 (6 bases). This CDR3 has 15 residues. V lost 7 bases to trimming and J lost 4 bases, with 17 bases between them. Germline values: CDR1 MNHEY, CDR2 SMNVEV (reference sequence). The DNA of the CDR3 is TGTGCCAGCAACCGTCGGACGCGGGAATACAATGAGCAGTTCTTC. Amino acids: CASNRRTREYNEQFF.

The CDR3 region has the DNA TGTGCCAGCAGTGAATGGTCGGGCGGGGGAGCAGATACGCAGTATTTT. It is translated as CASSEWSGGGADTQYF. This chain joins TRBV25-1 and TRBJ2-3; 7 bases map to TRBD2. The germline CDR1 and CDR2 sequences are MGHDK and SYGVNS. V lost 1 base to trimming and J lost 4 bases; unmatched junction nucleotides: 8. The CDR3 covers 16 residues.

CDR3 sequence: CASSYSRRENTEAFF. Here the CDR3 DNA reads TGTGCCAGCAGTTACTCGAGGCGGGAAAACACTGAAGCTTTCTTT. This chain links TRBV6-5 with TRBJ1-1, with D uncertain. This CDR3 region has 15 residues. Germline-derived CDR1 and CDR2 are MNHEY and SVGAGI. The V end was cut by 0 bases, the J end by 2 bases, with 10 bases between.

The CDR3 DNA reads TGCGCCAGCAGCTTGTCTGGCAGGGGGCGAGGAGAGACCCAGTACTTC. Translation: CASSLSGRGRGETQYF. V usage is TRBV5-1 and J usage is TRBJ2-5; the match to TRBD1 covers 8 bases. Losses at the gene ends were 1 base for V and 4 bases for J; bases not matched to a gene: 9. The CDR3 sequence is 16 residues long. Germline V gives CDR1 SGHRS, CDR2 YFSETQ.

The V and J genes are TRBV6-5 and TRBJ1-1; 9 bases are a match to TRBD1. CDR3 length: 15 residues. The trim removed 4 bases at V and 7 bases at J, leaving 10 bases unmatched. Germline values: CDR1 MNHEY, CDR2 SVGAGI. This CDR3 is CASSWGSDRGGEAFF. CDR3 in DNA: TGTGCCAGCAGTTGGGGATCAGACAGGGGGGGTGAAGCTTTCTTT.

This clone was found once. V and J are TRBV7-3 and TRBJ2-5, with D perhaps matching TRBD2 (7 bases). Trimming took 5 bases from V and 1 from J, leaving 8 bases between them. CDR1 is SGHTA, CDR2 FQGTGA, per germline. This CDR3 is 13 amino acids long. CDR3 bases: TGTGCCAGCAGCCGGGGGGCCCAAGAGACCCAGTACTTC. Amino acid sequence: CASSRGAQETQYF.

The rearrangement links TRBV2 to TRBJ1-2; tentative D call: TRBD1 (6 bases). Trimming pared 3 bases from V and 4 bases from J, leaving 15 bases between. Germline CDR1 reads SNHLY; CDR2 reads FYNNEI. There are 15 residues in the CDR3. Here the CDR3 reads CASSDSGAFVYGYTF. Here the CDR3 DNA reads TGTGCCAGCAGTGATTCAGGGGCCTTCGTCTATGGCTACACCTTC.

This CDR3 reads CASRAIRDRGSEQYF. The DNA of the CDR3 is TGTGCCAGCAGAGCGATCCGGGACAGGGGATCCGAGCAGTACTTC. This chain connects TRBV5-4 to TRBJ2-7; 10 nucleotides match TRBD1. Germline V gene lookup returns CDR1 SGHNT and CDR2 YYREEE (reference sequence). There are 15 residues in the CDR3. Trimming took 5 bases from V and 6 from J; bases not matched to a gene: 11.

Turning to this clone: The junction differs from germline at one of its ends, possibly a read error. The CDR3: CASSQGREWGYGYPF. The CDR3 coding sequence is TGTGCCAGCAGCCAAGGGAGGGAGTGGGGCTATGGCTACCCCTTC. The rearrangement uses TRBV14 and TRBJ1-2, with D perhaps TRBD1 (5 bases). Germline-derived CDR1 and CDR2 are SGHDN and FVKESK. The CDR3 loop spans 15 amino acids. The whole variable domain, remainder taken from reference TRBV14 and TRBJ1-2, is EAGVTQFPSHSVIEKGQTVTLRCDPISGHDNLYWYRRVMGKEIKFLLHFVKESKQDESGMPNNRFLAERTGGTYSTLKVQPAELEDSGVYFCASSQGREWGYGYPFGSGTRLTVV.

The rearrangement links TRBV19 to TRBJ1-3; D uncertain. Germline-derived CDR1 and CDR2 are LNHDA and SQIVND (reference sequence). Trimming took off 3 bases at V and 8 bases at J, with 11 bases between the two ends. This CDR3 region has 13 residues. The CDR3 reads CASSMLQLDTIYF. DNA for the CDR3: TGTGCCAGTAGTATGTTACAGTTGGACACCATATATTTT.

In nucleotides, the CDR3 is TGTGCCAGCAGCCACGGGACAGGGCTAACCTACAATGAGCAGTTCTTC. Encoded protein: CASSHGTGLTYNEQFF. The gene calls are TRBV14 and TRBJ2-1, with TRBD1 matching over 9 bases. CDR3 length: 16 residues. CDR1 is SGHDN, CDR2 FVKESK, per germline. V trimming: 3 bases; J trimming: 2 bases; junction bases outside the gene matches: 5. Full variable domain (outside the CDR3, taken from reference TRBV14 and TRBJ2-1): EAGVTQFPSHSVIEKGQTVTLRCDPISGHDNLYWYRRVMGKEIKFLLHFVKESKQDESGMPNNRFLAERTGGTYSTLKVQPAELEDSGVYFCASSHGTGLTYNEQFFGPGTRLTVL.

The gene calls are TRBV9 and TRBJ2-5; the D gene is possibly TRBD1 (5 bases). This CDR3 region has 13 residues. The germline V gene encodes CDR1 SGDLS and CDR2 YYNGEE. V was cut by 0 bases and J by 4 bases, with 7 bases left in between. Here the CDR3 reads CASSVGRVETQYF. CDR3 DNA: TGTGCCAGCAGCGTAGGCAGGGTAGAGACCCAGTACTTC.

V usage is TRBV19 and J usage is TRBJ1-1; 11 bases fit TRBD1. The CDR3 sequence is 17 residues long. Trimming cost V 6 bases and J 3 bases; bases outside gene matches: 12. In germline, CDR1 is LNHDA, CDR2 SQIVND (reference sequence). CDR3 residues: CASSPRGQGGSDTEAFF. The CDR3 DNA follows: TGTGCCAGTAGCCCACGGGGACAGGGGGGATCGGACACTGAAGCTTTCTTT.

This clone appeared once. The V call is TRBV25-1, the J call TRBJ2-4; no clear D gene. Trimming stripped 2 bases from V and 7 bases from J, with 6 bases between. Germline V gene lookup returns CDR1 MGHDK and CDR2 SYGVNS. The CDR3 runs 12 residues. The CDR3 bases are TGTGCCAGCAGTGAAAATTCGAACATTCAGTACTTC. Its translation is CASSENSNIQYF. The full variable domain, its missing parts supplied by reference TRBV25-1 and TRBJ2-4, is EADIYQTPRYLVIGTGKKITLECSQTMGHDKMYWYQQDPGMELHLIHYSYGVNSTEKGDLSSESTVSRIRTEHFPLTLESARPSHTSQYLCASSENSNIQYFGAGTRLSVL.

This sequence joins TRBV6-6 and TRBJ2-7; D is possibly TRBD2 (6 bases). CDR3 length: 15 residues. V lost 8 bases, J lost 0 bases, and 17 bases lay in between. Germline-derived CDR1 and CDR2 are MNHNY and SVGAGI (reference sequence). The CDR3 loop is CASQQGGDHSYEQYF. The CDR3 DNA reads as TGTGCCAGCCAGCAAGGAGGGGACCACTCCTACGAGCAGTACTTC.

This chain connects TRBV6-4 to TRBJ2-3; a possible D gene is TRBD1 (5 bases). CDR1 and CDR2 (germline): MRHNA, SNTAGT. The CDR3 is 15 residues long. Between the trimmed V and J ends, which lost 5 bases and 0 bases, there was a span of 12 bases. CDR3 loop: CASSQQETSTDTQYF. CDR3 DNA sequence: TGTGCCAGCAGTCAACAGGAAACTAGCACAGATACGCAGTATTTT.

The V and J genes are TRBV10-2 and TRBJ2-5, with 7 positions matching TRBD1. The CDR3 loop spans 15 amino acids. Germline lookup yields CDR1 WSHSY and CDR2 SAAADI. J was trimmed by 4 bases and V by 0 bases; bases with no gene match: 5. For the CDR3, the DNA is TGCGCCAGCAGTGAGTCGACAGGGCCGGGAGAGACCCAGTACTTC. Its translation: CASSESTGPGETQYF.

This chain links TRBV7-2 with TRBJ1-5; a weak D match, TRBD1 (6 bases). Germline CDR1 is SGHTA and CDR2 is FQGNSA. The CDR3 extends over 13 amino acids. Trimming removed 2 bases at V and 4 bases at J, with 6 bases between. The CDR3 bases are TGTGCCAGCAGCTTACAGGGGAATCAGCCCCAGCATTTT. Protein: CASSLQGNQPQHF.

This clone came up a few times. The V and J genes are TRBV6-6 and TRBJ1-2; D is perhaps TRBD1 (5 bases). CDR3 length: 13 amino acids. V was clipped by 4 bases and J by 4 bases, with 10 bases between them. CDR1 is MNHNY, CDR2 SVGAGI, per germline (reference sequence). The CDR3 region has the DNA TGTGCCAGCAGTTTTAGGGGATCCTATGGCTACACCTTC. It encodes CASSFRGSYGYTF.

This clone occurred a few times. The chain uses TRBV5-1 and TRBJ2-5; perhaps TRBD1 as D (6 bases). This CDR3 has 11 amino acids. The germline V gene encodes CDR1 SGHRS and CDR2 YFSETQ. V lost 4 bases, J lost 5 bases, and 6 bases lay in between. The CDR3 nucleotides read TGCGCCAGCAGCGACAGGGAGACCCAGTACTTC. Its protein product is CASSDRETQYF.

This clone appeared once. The chain is built from TRBV6-1 and TRBJ2-1; tentatively, D is TRBD2 (5 bases). Germline V lookup: CDR1 MNHNS, CDR2 SASEGT. V lost 2 bases and J lost 12, with 11 bases in between. The CDR3 consists of 12 residues. CDR3 sequence (DNA): TGTGCCAGCAGTGAAACCCGGGGATGGCAGTTCTTC. This translates into CASSETRGWQFF.

The gene calls are TRBV27 and TRBJ2-2; TRBD2 agrees at 11 bases. Trimming took 2 bases from V and 4 from J; bases not matched to a gene: 0. Germline assignment: CDR1 MNHEY and CDR2 SMNVEV (reference sequence). CDR3 length: 15 residues. CDR3 loop: CASSLTSGGTGELFF. CDR3 DNA: TGTGCCAGCAGTTTAACTAGCGGGGGCACCGGGGAGCTGTTTTTT.

The rearrangement links TRBV5-1 to TRBJ2-5; D remains ambiguous. Germline loops: CDR1 SGHRS, CDR2 YFSETQ. V lost 0 bases and J lost 5, with 8 bases in between. The CDR3 is 13 amino acids. CDR3 DNA sequence: TGCGCCAGCAGCTTGGAGGTGAGGGAGACCCAGTACTTC. It yields the protein CASSLEVRETQYF.

The chain recombines TRBV5-1 with TRBJ2-5; 7 bases are a match to TRBD1. The J call may not be correct, given that the DNA end is closer to TRBJ2-7. Germline V CDR1 and CDR2: SGHRS, YFSETQ. The CDR3 sequence is 15 residues long. CDR3 protein: CASSLGQVSSYEQYF. CDR3 DNA sequence: TGCGCCAGCAGCCTAGGACAGGTTTCCTCCTACGAGCAGTACTTC.

The rearrangement joins TRBV29-1 to TRBJ2-5; possibly TRBD2 for D (5 bases). The germline CDR1 and CDR2 sequences are SQVTM and ANQGSEA. The CDR3 extends over 13 amino acids. The germline V and J ends were trimmed by 6 bases and 5 bases, with 16 bases remaining between them. The CDR3 coding sequence is TGCAGCGTACTCCTGGCGGGCGCGGAGACCCAGTACTTC. Protein sequence: CSVLLAGAETQYF.